This T cell receptor (beta chain) came from a study of shared clonotypes between healthy human individuals. Study-level results: A reduction in generation probabilities was seen for non-shared clonotypes relative to those shared by all four donors. Larger richness was generally estimated for naive than memory subsets.

The CDR3 has 13 amino acids. V lost 1 base, J lost 3 bases, and 6 bases lay in between. The germline V gene encodes CDR1 PRHDT and CDR2 FYEKMQ (reference sequence). Assay: immunoSEQ multiplex PCR; the TCRdb copy retains only in-frame clones and omits some. The sample contains millions of clones, about 94% of which appear only once. Naive CD8 cells were CD45RO-negative, positively selected for CCR7, excluding terminally differentiated effector memory CD45RA+ cells. Donors were healthy HIV-negative adults without recently reported acute infections or vaccinations. This clone was observed a single time. Its specificity is unknown.

Specimen: naive CD8+ T cells sorted from blood. The chain uses TRBV13 and TRBJ1-1; no clear D. The sequence was obtained from a man between 18 and 29 years old in good health. CDR3: CASSLEAHTEAFF. CDR3 nucleotide sequence: TGTGCCAGCAGCTTAGAGGCACACACTGAAGCTTTCTTT.